This T cell receptor (beta chain) is drawn from a study of cytotoxic CD8 clonotypes in ibrutinib-treated CLL (dated by TCRdb to about 2021). Concerning the study at large: In this cohort, around 15 patients were treatment-naive and ten to eleven were relapsed/refractory, while some 18 had unmutated IGHV. Partial responses were observed in some 24 patients and complete responses in 2; after a median follow-up of about 69 months, remission was maintained in around 14 patients and progression was observed in some twelve. Response samples were obtained after a median of about 13 months of treatment, with a range of about 6 to 36 months. Samples averaged 255,043 productive templates and 94,082 productive rearrangements. Of the roughly 81 people in the trial, approximately 28 had longitudinal samples available. Cryopreserved peripheral blood mononuclear cells were obtained prior to treatment, at the time of response, and at either disease progression or sustained remission. All remission and progressive disease samples were collected while patients were still receiving ibrutinib.

Details on this clone: What antigen it recognizes has not been identified. No base quality information exists; no much larger clone differs at one position.

Beyond this particular receptor, the publication reports: Sampling times were not matched between sustained-remission and progressing patients, and lymph node repertoires were not studied. At baseline, clonality was higher than in age-matched healthy donors and showed a strong correlation with circulating CD8+ T-cell counts. An increase in clonality was observed at ibrutinib response, with clonality remaining stable during sustained remission and falling back toward baseline at progression. Public clonotypes were rare and either contracted or stayed stable during treatment, and the rise in clonality at ibrutinib response reflected the expansion of private clonotypes.

On a MiSeq, deep resolution sequencing aimed for a depth between 1 in 1 million and 1 in 200,000 T cells, with each clonotype covered approximately 9.2x on average. The immunoSEQ hsTCRB Kit was used to generate TCR beta libraries. In the authors' own workflow: ImmunoSEQ Data Assistant and ImmunoSEQ Analyzer were used for data analysis, and V, D and J genes were assigned according to IMGT definitions. Clonality was computed as one minus normalized Shannon entropy of productive rearrangement frequencies, ranging from 0 to 1. Public clonotype analysis was restricted to overrepresented clonotypes comprising at least 0.05% of each patient's repertoire. Repertoires from about a dozen age-matched healthy donors in immuneACCESS were used as clonality controls. TCRdb limited this immuneACCESS table to in-frame rearrangements with V and J called. A share of clones is missing; checked studies link under half to unresolved V genes, and the rest is unexplained. That table supplies the V and J calls and clone size; D and trimming were determined from the DNA. The sample yields hundreds of thousands of clones; around three quarters were counted once. The ten largest clones capture over 15% of the sample.

V and J lose 6 bases and 3 bases, and a span of 9 bases separates them. The CDR3 starts with the cysteine, ends with the phenylalanine, and has 13 residues. The only DNA kept is the CDR3, 39 bases in frame from the first base. From the germline V gene, CDR1 is SGHVS and CDR2 is FQNEAQ. Reading the label with the study, this specimen's time point is: roughly 23 months on ibrutinib. For TCR beta library preparation, approximately 2 micrograms of genomic DNA was extracted from cryopreserved PBMCs. Longitudinal blood samples from CLL patients on ibrutinib monotherapy underwent high-throughput TCR beta sequencing. The patients took part in an open-label, single-center phase 2 trial of ibrutinib monotherapy.

Recombination joined TRBV7-8 with TRBJ2-1; no D segment can be confidently identified. This clonotype was sampled from a human donor with chronic lymphocytic leukemia. The specimen comprised PBMCs, sampled after 24 months of ibrutinib treatment. This receptor carries the CDR3 CASSSSDYNEQFF. At the DNA level, the sequence is TGTGCCAGCAGTTCAAGCGACTACAATGAGCAGTTCTTC.